Shown below are 20 T cell receptor beta chains from a single sample sequenced in a study of Ad26.COV2.S vaccination and SARS-CoV-2 variants. Sequencing was performed with immunoSEQ multiplex PCR; in TCRdb, only in-frame clones are kept and a portion is missing. The table includes about 430,000 clones, 90% detected once. The treatment here: about 20 received Ad26.COV2.S at low or high dose, single or two shots; about 5 received placebo; per-sample allocation not given. The investigators took samples on day 63 after the first vaccine or placebo injection. Sequencing was performed on peripheral blood, taken in a trial of Ad26.COV2.S vaccine versus placebo. The receptors come from a person aged 18-60 years who received the Ad26.COV2.S COVID-19 vaccine or a placebo.

This clone was counted between two and nine times. CDR3 residues: CASSLNGNPQETQYF. As DNA, the CDR3 is TGCGCCAGCAGCTTGAACGGCAACCCCCAAGAGACCCAGTACTTC. The chain links TRBV5-1 to TRBJ2-5; D is ambiguous. The V end was cut by 1 base, the J end by 1 base, with 11 bases between. Per germline, CDR1 SGHRS and CDR2 YFSETQ. The length of the CDR3 is 15 residues.

This chain connects TRBV12-3 or TRBV12-4 to TRBJ1-4, with D possibly TRBD1 on 5 matching bases. This CDR3 comprises 12 residues. V lost 2 bases and J lost 7, with 5 bases in between. The CDR3 region has the DNA TGTGCCAGCAGTTTAAGGGGTGAAAAACTGTTTTTT. This translates into CASSLRGEKLFF.

This clone was seen once. V usage is TRBV30 and J usage is TRBJ1-4, with 8 bases that match TRBD1. CDR3 length equals 14 residues. The germline CDR1 and CDR2 sequences are GTSNPN and SVGIG (reference sequence). V trimming: 2 bases; J trimming: 7 bases; junction bases outside the gene matches: 6. This CDR3 is CAWSTGGMVEKLFF. The CDR3 bases are TGTGCCTGGAGTACAGGGGGAATGGTTGAAAAACTGTTTTTT.

The chain joins TRBV10-3 to TRBJ1-2; D remains ambiguous. Germline lookup yields CDR1 ENHRY and CDR2 SYGVKD. CDR3 length equals 13 residues. Trimming removed 2 bases at V and 4 bases at J, with 8 bases between. The CDR3 DNA reads as TGTGCCATCAGTGAGGGACTTGGCTATGGCTACACCTTC. It translates to CAISEGLGYGYTF.

This chain links TRBV9 with TRBJ2-1; 10 positions agree with TRBD2. V trimming: 4 bases; J trimming: 2 bases; junction bases outside the gene matches: 6. The CDR3 extends over 16 amino acids. The germline CDR1 and CDR2 sequences are SGDLS and YYNGEE. The CDR3 reads CASSSEREGPYNEQFF. The CDR3, as DNA: TGTGCCAGCAGCTCCGAGCGGGAGGGTCCCTACAATGAGCAGTTCTTC.

This clone was seen only a few times. The J gene is TRBJ1-6, the V gene TRBV6-5, with TRBD1 identical over 10 bases. The CDR3 covers 15 residues. In germline, CDR1 is MNHEY, CDR2 SVGAGI. V was clipped by 2 bases and J by 9 bases; unmatched bases: 4. The CDR3 nucleotides are TGTGCCAGCAGTTACCTGACAGGGGGCGGTTCACCCCTCCACTTT. This codes for CASSYLTGGGSPLHF.

V is TRBV7-9 and J is TRBJ2-7; D unclear. Germline lookup yields CDR1 SEHNR and CDR2 FQNEAQ (reference sequence). V was pared by 8 bases and J by 4 bases, with 15 bases between. The CDR3 length is 13 residues. Here the CDR3 DNA reads TGTGCCAGCTCAGACCCGTTGTTGTACGAGCAGTACTTC. Residues: CASSDPLLYEQYF. Supplemented by reference TRBV7-9 and TRBJ2-7, the full variable domain reads DTGVSQNPRHKITKRGQNVTFRCDPISEHNRLYWYRQTLGQGPEFLTYFQNEAQLEKSRLLSDRFSAERPKGSFSTLEIQRTEQGDSAMYLCASSDPLLYEQYFGPGTRLTVT.

Of note for this clone: The sample has other DNA sequences that encode this CDR3 too. The rearrangement joins TRBV19 to TRBJ2-5, with D hard to call. The CDR3 covers 13 residues. Germline lookup yields CDR1 LNHDA and CDR2 SQIVND (reference sequence). Trimming removed 3 bases from V and 0 bases from J, with 5 bases in between. The CDR3 DNA sequence: TGTGCCAGTAGTATTCAGTACCAAGAGACCCAGTACTTC. Its protein is CASSIQYQETQYF.

The chain joins TRBV2 to TRBJ2-3; possibly TRBD1 for D (6 bases). The CDR3 runs 14 residues. Germline V gives CDR1 SNHLY, CDR2 FYNNEI. Trimming removed 6 bases at V and 2 bases at J, with 12 bases between. This CDR3 reads CASSWGLNTDTQYF. The CDR3 DNA reads TGTGCCAGCAGCTGGGGGCTTAACACAGATACGCAGTATTTT.

V is TRBV14 and J is TRBJ1-2, with TRBD1 as a possible D gene (6 bases). The length of the CDR3 is 13 residues. The ends were cut back, 5 bases at V and 4 bases at J, with 11 bases in the middle. Germline CDR1 and CDR2: SGHDN and FVKESK. The DNA for the CDR3 is TGTGCCAGCAGCTTCGACAGGAGCTATGGCTACACCTTC. Translating gives CASSFDRSYGYTF.

V is TRBV3-1 (or the pseudogene TRBV3-2) and J is TRBJ2-1; tentative D call: TRBD2 (6 bases). This CDR3 has 12 residues. Germline CDR1 reads LGHDT; CDR2 reads YNNKEL (reference sequence). V was trimmed by 8 bases and J by 3 bases, leaving 8 bases between them. CDR3 loop: CASGRIYNEQFF. The DNA for the CDR3 is TGTGCCAGCGGGAGGATCTACAATGAGCAGTTCTTC.

This clone was observed a single time. The chain is built from TRBV9 and TRBJ2-2; tentative D call: TRBD1 (6 bases). V gave up 3 bases and J gave up 0 bases, with 9 bases separating them. Germline CDR1 is SGDLS and CDR2 is YYNGEE. The CDR3 contains 15 residues. CDR3 DNA: TGTGCCAGCAGCGCCGGGACACCGAACACCGGGGAGCTGTTTTTT. It yields the protein CASSAGTPNTGELFF.

The chain is built from TRBV6-2 or TRBV6-3 and TRBJ2-3; D remains unclear. V gave up 5 bases and J gave up 1 base, with 19 bases separating them. Germline values: CDR1 MNHEY, CDR2 SVGEGT. The CDR3 loop spans 17 amino acids. As DNA, the CDR3 is TGTGCCAGCAGTACCCCGGACCACAACTCCGGCACAGATACGCAGTATTTT. Translation: CASSTPDHNSGTDTQYF.

V is TRBV6-2 or TRBV6-3 and J is TRBJ2-7; 11 nucleotides agree with TRBD2. Germline V lookup: CDR1 MNHEY, CDR2 SVGEGT. V dropped 7 bases and J dropped 3; count of bases not matched to a gene: 5. The CDR3 spans 14 residues. The CDR3 nucleotides read TGTGCCAGCACCCCACTAGCGGGAGTCTACGAGCAGTACTTC. This sequence encodes CASTPLAGVYEQYF.

V gene TRBV18 combines with J gene TRBJ1-3, with 7 bases identical to TRBD1. The CDR3 spans 14 residues. The junction had 4 bases not matched to a gene; V was cut back by 6 bases and J by 2 bases. Germline CDR1 and CDR2: KGHSH and LQKENI. The CDR3 DNA sequence: TGTGCCAGCTCTCCGACAGGGACTGGAAACACCATATATTTT. Translation gives CASSPTGTGNTIYF.

V is TRBV6-5 and J is TRBJ2-5, with D perhaps TRBD2 (6 bases). The CDR3 runs to 13 residues. Germline loops: CDR1 MNHEY, CDR2 SVGAGI. Trimming cost V 6 bases and J 5 bases, with 13 bases left between them. CDR3 bases: TGTGCCAGCAGGTCGGGAGCTACGGAGACCCAGTACTTC. Its translation is CASRSGATETQYF.

V and J are TRBV19 and TRBJ2-6; D might be TRBD2 (5 bases). Trimming cost V 3 bases and J 0 bases, with 15 bases left between them. The CDR3 has 18 amino acids. CDR1 is LNHDA, CDR2 SQIVND, per germline (reference sequence). Here the CDR3 reads CASSMSPDWFSGANVLTF. For the CDR3, the DNA is TGTGCCAGTAGTATGAGTCCGGACTGGTTCTCTGGGGCCAACGTCCTGACTTTC.

A remark on this clone: This sample also contains other DNA sequences that code for the same CDR3. The chain links TRBV7-2 to TRBJ1-6; D remains unclear. CDR1 and CDR2 from the germline V gene are SGHTA and FQGNSA. This CDR3 spans 14 amino acids. The germline V and J ends were trimmed by 1 base and 4 bases, with 5 bases remaining between them. The CDR3 here is CASSLGGYNSPLHF. CDR3 sequence (DNA): TGTGCCAGCAGCTTAGGAGGGTATAATTCACCCCTCCACTTT.

This chain uses TRBV10-3 with TRBJ2-7; D is unresolved. V lost 3 bases and J lost 0, with 21 bases in between. The germline CDR1 and CDR2 sequences are ENHRY and SYGVKD. The CDR3 is 18 amino acids. CDR3 amino acids: CAISDSGMTQRGSYEQYF. CDR3 DNA: TGTGCCATCAGTGATTCCGGAATGACCCAAAGAGGCTCCTACGAGCAGTACTTC.

CDR3 DNA: TGCAGCGTTGAAGCACAGGGTAATCAGCCCCAGCATTTT. Translating it yields CSVEAQGNQPQHF. This chain joins TRBV29-1 and TRBJ1-5, with D perhaps matching TRBD1 (6 bases). There are 13 residues in the CDR3. V was clipped by 1 base and J by 4 bases, with 8 bases between them. The germline gives CDR1 SQVTM, CDR2 ANQGSEA.